The clone carrying this TCR beta chain showed up just a few times. There are 14 residues in the CDR3. Germline V gene sequence: CDR1 SGHKS, CDR2 YYEKEE (reference sequence). V lost 5 bases to trimming and J lost 0 bases, with 12 bases between them. The data were taken from a study of OX40 agonist ivuxolimab in advanced cancers. Sequenced by immunoSEQ multiplex PCR; TCRdb stores in-frame clones only, minus some. Of roughly 45,000 clones listed, 85% are singletons. Sequences were derived from CD4+ or CD8+ T cells sorted from blood, sampled in a trial of the OX40 agonist ivuxolimab. This sequence originates from an adult with an advanced solid tumor such as melanoma, head and neck, liver or kidney cancer. The V and J genes are TRBV5-5 and TRBJ2-7; no clear D. The CDR3, as DNA: TGTGCCAGCAGGAGTGATATAAGCTCCTACGAGCAGTACTTC. Protein: CASRSDISSYEQYF.